What follows are 28 T cell receptor beta chains derived from one specimen sequenced in a study of blood T cell repertoires in COVID-19. The table came from immunoSEQ multiplex PCR; TCRdb's copy has only in-frame clones and leaves some out. The top ten hold approximately 8.7% of the sample, which has approximately 220,000 clones, 81% seen once. Sample: peripheral blood. Every receptor here comes from a woman older than 75 with acute or convalescent COVID-19.

The chain carries TRBV2 and TRBJ1-4; no firm D call. From germline, CDR1 is SNHLY and CDR2 FYNNEI. V gave up 4 bases and J gave up 2 bases, with 14 bases separating them. The CDR3 length is 16 residues. CDR3 loop: CASSVLGFSTNEKLFF. CDR3 nucleotide sequence: TGTGCCAGCAGTGTGCTAGGATTTTCGACTAATGAAAAACTGTTTTTT.

This chain links TRBV3-1 (or the pseudogene TRBV3-2) with TRBJ2-1; 12 nucleotides match TRBD2. The J segment lost 10 bases and the V segment lost 6 bases, leaving 13 bases of the junction unmatched. CDR3 length: 16 amino acids. CDR1 is LGHDT and CDR2 is YNNKEL in the germline V gene (reference sequence). The CDR3 bases are TGTGCCAGCAGTCCGACAAACCGACTAGCGGGGGCCGAGCAGTTCTTC. Encoded protein: CASSPTNRLAGAEQFF.

The J gene is TRBJ2-3, the V gene TRBV5-6; possible D gene TRBD2, 6 bases. Trimming left V 0 bases short and J 0 bases short, with 8 bases between. The CDR3 covers 15 residues. The germline gives CDR1 SGHDT, CDR2 YYEEEE. This CDR3 reads CASSLGGTSTDTQYF. In nucleotides, the CDR3 is TGTGCCAGCAGCTTGGGGGGGACTAGCACAGATACGCAGTATTTT.

V and J are TRBV2 and TRBJ1-1; 8 positions agree with TRBD1. The CDR3 spans 14 residues. CDR1 and CDR2 (germline): SNHLY, FYNNEI. The V gene end was trimmed by 8 bases and the J gene end by 5 bases; junction bases not matched to a gene: 10. CDR3 region: CASDPRGLSTEAFF. In nucleotides, the CDR3 is TGTGCCAGCGACCCCAGGGGGCTAAGTACTGAAGCTTTCTTT. Combining the CDR3 with reference TRBV2 and TRBJ1-1 gives the whole variable domain EPEVTQTPSHQVTQMGQEVILRCVPISNHLYFYWYRQILGQKVEFLVSFYNNEISEKSEIFDDQFSVERPDGSNFTLKIRSTKLEDSAMYFCASDPRGLSTEAFFGQGTRLTVV.

The chain carries TRBV5-1 and TRBJ2-2, with 9 bases lining up with TRBD2. The V and J ends lost 0 bases and 6 bases, in that order; junction bases with no gene match: 6. Germline CDR1 reads SGHRS; CDR2 reads YFSETQ. The CDR3 is made up of 16 amino acids. The CDR3: CASSLVPSGAAGELFF. In DNA, the CDR3 is TGCGCCAGCAGCTTGGTACCTAGCGGGGCCGCCGGGGAGCTGTTTTTT.

The genes are TRBV7-3 and TRBJ2-1; 8 positions agree with TRBD2. Germline V gene lookup returns CDR1 SGHTA and CDR2 FQGTGA. The CDR3 is 15 residues long. The V gene end was trimmed by 3 bases and the J gene end by 4 bases; junction bases not matched to a gene: 5. The CDR3 spells CASSLVAGPYNEQFF. In DNA, the CDR3 is TGTGCCAGCAGCTTGGTAGCGGGGCCTTACAATGAGCAGTTCTTC.

The chain combines TRBV24-1 with TRBJ2-1; TRBD1 aligns across 7 bases. Germline lookup yields CDR1 KGHDR and CDR2 SFDVKD. V was clipped by 4 bases and J by 8 bases; unmatched bases: 4. CDR3 length: 13 amino acids. The CDR3 loop reads CATSDKTGHEQFF. DNA of the CDR3: TGTGCCACCAGTGACAAGACAGGGCATGAGCAGTTCTTC.

The V call is TRBV6-5, the J call TRBJ2-5; TRBD2 matches 7 bases. Germline values: CDR1 MNHEY, CDR2 SVGAGI. After removal of 8 bases from V and 1 base from J, the junction contained 10 bases not matched to a gene. CDR3 length: 15 residues. This CDR3 reads CASHVASGLQETQYF. DNA of the CDR3: TGTGCCAGCCACGTGGCTAGCGGACTCCAAGAGACCCAGTACTTC.

J is TRBJ2-5 and V is TRBV19, with D perhaps TRBD1 (5 bases). Germline V gene lookup returns CDR1 LNHDA and CDR2 SQIVND (reference sequence). The length of the CDR3 is 16 residues. V was trimmed by 3 bases and J by 5 bases, leaving 19 bases between them. CDR3 sequence (DNA): TGTGCCAGTAGTATTGCCAACAGGATAACGAGGGAGACCCAGTACTTC. It yields the protein CASSIANRITRETQYF.

The V call is TRBV5-1, the J call TRBJ2-7; 8 bases agree with TRBD2. J was trimmed by 6 bases and V by 4 bases; bases with no gene match: 12. Germline V gene lookup returns CDR1 SGHRS and CDR2 YFSETQ. The CDR3 loop spans 15 amino acids. The CDR3 sequence is CASSPRAAGAVEQYF. The CDR3 DNA reads TGCGCCAGCAGCCCCCGGGCAGCGGGAGCGGTCGAGCAGTACTTC.

CDR3 sequence (DNA): TGTGCCAGCAGTCGGGACAGGTTTAGCTCTGGGGCCAACGTCCTGACTTTC. Residues: CASSRDRFSSGANVLTF. The V gene is TRBV6-6, the J gene TRBJ2-6; 8 positions match TRBD1. V lost 5 bases to trimming and J lost 0 bases; unmatched junction nucleotides: 6. CDR3 size: 17 residues. From germline, CDR1 is MNHNY and CDR2 SVGAGI (reference sequence).

This clone came up a few times. The CDR3 is CASSLAFGHHHEQYF. Here the CDR3 DNA reads TGTGCCAGCAGCTTAGCCTTTGGCCATCACCACGAGCAGTACTTC. V and J are TRBV7-7 and TRBJ2-7, with D uncertain. V was shortened by 0 bases and J by 5 bases, with 14 bases between the two germline ends. CDR1 is SSHAT and CDR2 is FNYEAQ in the germline V gene (reference sequence). The CDR3 has 15 amino acids. Supplemented by reference TRBV7-7 and TRBJ2-7, the full variable domain reads GAGVSQSPRYKVTKRGQDVTLRCDPISSHATLYWYQQALGQGPEFLTYFNYEAQPDKSGLPSDRFSAERPEGSISTLTIQRTEQRDSAMYRCASSLAFGHHHEQYFGPGTRLTVT.

In its sample, this clone was seen a few times. The chain carries TRBV7-2 and TRBJ2-5, with 7 bases aligning to TRBD2. CDR3 length: 15 amino acids. Germline values: CDR1 SGHTA, CDR2 FQGNSA. V shed 5 bases, J shed 5 bases, and the junction held 11 bases outside the gene matches. CDR3 amino acids: CASSGIRGRGETQYF. Here the CDR3 DNA reads TGTGCCAGCAGCGGCATTCGCGGGAGAGGCGAGACCCAGTACTTC.

Remarks on this clone: The germline gene is not matched at one end of the junction; a read error may be the cause. The J gene is TRBJ2-1, the V gene TRBV6-2 or TRBV6-3; 12 bases agree with TRBD2. This CDR3 is 15 amino acids long. Germline V gene lookup returns CDR1 MNHEY and CDR2 SVGEGT. The CDR3 is CARSWASGGAGEQFF. As DNA, the CDR3 is TGTGCCCGCAGCTGGGCTAGCGGGGGGGCGGGTGAGCAGTTCTTC.

The gene calls are TRBV6-5 and TRBJ1-5; a weak D match, TRBD1 (5 bases). Per the germline V gene, CDR1 is MNHEY and CDR2 is SVGAGI. V gave up 8 bases and J gave up 7 bases, with 18 bases separating them. CDR3 size: 14 residues. CDR3 bases: TGTGCCAGCGGGGAGTGGGGGGTATGGCAGCCCCAGCATTTT. Translating it yields CASGEWGVWQPQHF.

The CDR3 DNA reads TGTGCCAGCAGCCTAGCGCACCTGAATTCACCCCTCCACTTT. Protein: CASSLAHLNSPLHF. The genes are TRBV5-5 and TRBJ1-6; D gene ambiguous. Germline-derived CDR1 and CDR2 are SGHKS and YYEKEE (reference sequence). The CDR3 length is 14 residues. Trimming pared 4 bases from V and 7 bases from J, leaving 12 bases between.

The chain is built from TRBV27 and TRBJ2-7; D uncertain. CDR1 and CDR2 (germline): MNHEY, SMNVEV (reference sequence). V lost 6 bases, J lost 6 bases, and 9 bases lay in between. This CDR3 comprises 11 residues. The CDR3 bases are TGTGCCAGCAGGGGCTTTCTCGAGCAGTACTTC. Translating it yields CASRGFLEQYF.

J is TRBJ1-5 and V is TRBV9; the match to TRBD1 covers 7 bases. In germline, CDR1 is SGDLS, CDR2 YYNGEE. Trimming cost V 2 bases and J 6 bases; bases outside gene matches: 2. The CDR3 is 13 amino acids. CDR3 DNA: TGTGCCAGCAGCGTGGGGACAGCTCAGCCCCAGCATTTT. Translation gives CASSVGTAQPQHF.

The chain couples TRBV5-1 to TRBJ1-1, with 8 bases lining up with TRBD1. There are 14 residues in the CDR3. Trimming removed 2 bases from V and 2 bases from J; junction bases left unmatched: 2. Germline CDR1 and CDR2: SGHRS and YFSETQ. The CDR3 spells CASSFGQGNTEAFF. CDR3 DNA sequence: TGCGCCAGCAGCTTCGGACAGGGTAACACTGAAGCTTTCTTT.

The sample holds a few counts of this clone. The genes are TRBV6-5 and TRBJ1-6, with 10 nucleotides matching TRBD1. The V gene's germline CDR1 is MNHEY and CDR2 SVGAGI. This CDR3 region has 13 residues. With 10 bases clipped from V and 7 bases from J, the junction kept 4 bases outside the gene matches. CDR3: CATTGGPNSPLHF. CDR3 DNA: TGTGCCACGACAGGGGGCCCCAATTCACCCCTCCACTTT.

The chain has TRBV11-2 and TRBJ1-1, with 10 positions matching TRBD1. Germline CDR1 is SGHAT and CDR2 is FQNNGV. The CDR3 is made up of 17 amino acids. Trimming at V came to 2 bases and at J to 3 bases, leaving 9 bases not matched to a gene. This chain's CDR3 is CASSLRPYGTGDTEAFF. As DNA, the CDR3 is TGTGCCAGCAGCTTACGACCTTACGGGACAGGGGACACTGAAGCTTTCTTT.

This chain connects TRBV5-6 to TRBJ1-6, with no clear D. Germline CDR1 and CDR2: SGHDT and YYEEEE. The CDR3 has 16 amino acids. With 3 bases removed from V and 5 bases from J, the gap between germline ends came to 15 bases. In nucleotides, the CDR3 is TGTGCCAGCAGCTCCCTGACGCCGGCGGATAATTCACCCCTCCACTTT. Protein sequence: CASSSLTPADNSPLHF.

The V call is TRBV13, the J call TRBJ1-1; TRBD1 is a possible D gene (5 bases). Germline V gene sequence: CDR1 PRHDT, CDR2 FYEKMQ (reference sequence). This CDR3 contains 13 residues. The V end was cut by 4 bases, the J end by 2 bases, with 8 bases between. CDR3 sequence (DNA): TGTGCCAGCAGCTCAACAGGAAACACTGAAGCTTTCTTT. It specifies CASSSTGNTEAFF. Looking up the rest from reference TRBV13 and TRBJ1-1 gives the full variable domain: AAGVIQSPRHLIKEKRETATLKCYPIPRHDTVYWYQQGPGQDPQFLISFYEKMQSDKGSIPDRFSAQQFSDYHSELNMSSLELGDSALYFCASSSTGNTEAFFGQGTRLTVV.

This sequence joins TRBV28 and TRBJ2-6; D possibly corresponds to TRBD2 (6 bases). The germline CDR1 and CDR2 sequences are MDHEN and SYDVKM. Trimming removed 8 bases from V and 0 bases from J, with 17 bases in between. This CDR3 is built from 17 residues. CDR3 amino acids: CASLARGRYSGANVLTF. CDR3 nucleotides: TGTGCCAGCTTAGCCCGGGGGAGGTACTCTGGGGCCAACGTCCTGACTTTC. The full variable domain, with the rest looked up from reference TRBV28 and TRBJ2-6, is DVKVTQSSRYLVKRTGEKVFLECVQDMDHENMFWYRQDPGLGLRLIYFSYDVKMKEKGDIPEGYSVSREKKERFSLILESASTNQTSMYLCASLARGRYSGANVLTFGAGSRLTVL.

V and J are TRBV3-1 (or the pseudogene TRBV3-2) and TRBJ2-4; D uncertain. Germline CDR1 reads LGHDT; CDR2 reads YNNKEL (reference sequence). The CDR3 covers 17 residues. Trimming left V 0 bases short and J 1 base short, with 13 bases between. Here the CDR3 DNA reads TGTGCCAGCAGCCAAGAAAGCGCCTATGGGGCCAAAAACATTCAGTACTTC. Residues: CASSQESAYGAKNIQYF.

The gene calls are TRBV6-5 and TRBJ2-7; 9 bases agree with TRBD1. The CDR3 sequence is 15 residues long. Germline V lookup: CDR1 MNHEY, CDR2 SVGAGI. V lost 6 bases, J lost 3 bases, and 9 bases stayed unmatched. The CDR3: CASRPGQGGLYEQYF. The DNA for the CDR3 is TGTGCCAGCAGACCGGGACAGGGAGGCCTCTACGAGCAGTACTTC.

V and J are TRBV27 and TRBJ2-7; 8 nucleotides agree with TRBD2. Germline V gives CDR1 MNHEY, CDR2 SMNVEV (reference sequence). V shed 3 bases, J shed 4 bases, and the junction held 5 bases outside the gene matches. This CDR3 spans 14 amino acids. In nucleotides, the CDR3 is TGTGCCAGCAGTTTTTCGGGGGGGGATTACGAGCAGTACTTC. Residues: CASSFSGGDYEQYF.

The chain has TRBV4-2 and TRBJ2-7, with 10 nucleotides matching TRBD2. Germline V lookup: CDR1 LGHNA, CDR2 YNFKEQ. The CDR3 is made up of 15 amino acids. V shed 5 bases, J shed 2 bases, and the junction held 6 bases outside the gene matches. The CDR3 DNA follows: TGTGCCAGCAGCACCAATAGCGGGGGGACCTACGAGCAGTACTTC. The encoded protein is CASSTNSGGTYEQYF.